The 23 T cell receptor beta chains in this list originate from one sample, sequenced in a study of blood T cell repertoires in COVID-19. The assay was immunoSEQ multiplex PCR, and TCRdb's table has in-frame clones only and misses some. The repertoire holds about 170,000 clones, with around 82% as singletons. Input material: peripheral blood. The source is an elderly woman with acute or convalescent COVID-19.

V gene TRBV28 combines with J gene TRBJ1-3, with TRBD1 matching over 11 bases. V was clipped by 4 bases and J by 5 bases; unmatched bases: 4. Looked up from germline, CDR1 is MDHEN and CDR2 is SYDVKM. This CDR3 has 15 residues. CDR3 bases: TGTGCCAGCAGTTCGGGACAGGGGGAAAGAAACACCATATATTTT. Protein: CASSSGQGERNTIYF.

The chain uses TRBV27 and TRBJ2-7, with TRBD1 matching over 9 bases. V dropped 6 bases and J dropped 3; count of bases not matched to a gene: 9. This CDR3 comprises 15 residues. CDR1 and CDR2 from the germline V gene are MNHEY and SMNVEV (reference sequence). The CDR3 nucleotides read TGTGCCAGCAGGCCCCGGGACAGGGTACACTACGAGCAGTACTTC. Its translation: CASRPRDRVHYEQYF.

DNA of the CDR3: TGTGCCAGCAGCGCCGGGGGAAGGCTGACACCCTCTGGAAACACCATATATTTT. Amino acids: CASSAGGRLTPSGNTIYF. This sequence joins TRBV9 and TRBJ1-3; tentatively, D is TRBD1 (5 bases). The CDR3 consists of 18 residues. The V end lost 3 bases, the J end lost 0 bases, and 19 bases lay between the germline ends. The germline V gene has CDR1 SGDLS and CDR2 YYNGEE.

V usage is TRBV19 and J usage is TRBJ2-3; TRBD1 matches at 12 bases. Germline V gene lookup returns CDR1 LNHDA and CDR2 SQIVND (reference sequence). The CDR3 sequence is 16 residues long. Trimming took 3 bases from V and 3 from J; bases not matched to a gene: 4. This CDR3 reads CASSMGQGALTDTQYF. CDR3 nucleotide sequence: TGTGCCAGTAGTATGGGACAGGGGGCGCTGACAGATACGCAGTATTTT.

This clone appeared once. The CDR3 spells CASSYTGAGNSNQPQHF. The CDR3 nucleotides read TGTGCCAGCAGCTACACAGGGGCTGGAAATAGCAATCAGCCCCAGCATTTT. V usage is TRBV5-6 and J usage is TRBJ1-5, with 7 nucleotides matching TRBD1. J gave up 0 bases and V 3 bases, and 9 bases lay outside the gene matches. The CDR3 contains 17 residues. Germline V gene sequence: CDR1 SGHDT, CDR2 YYEEEE.

The chain links TRBV28 to TRBJ2-3; 7 positions match TRBD2. The CDR3 runs to 14 residues. The germline gives CDR1 MDHEN, CDR2 SYDVKM. With 7 bases clipped from V and 2 bases from J, the junction kept 6 bases outside the gene matches. The CDR3 loop is CASTWGGYTDTQYF. CDR3 sequence (DNA): TGTGCCAGCACCTGGGGGGGGTACACAGATACGCAGTATTTT.

The chain employs TRBV4-3 and TRBJ1-3; weak D call: TRBD1 (5 bases). V lost 4 bases, J lost 2 bases, and 12 bases lay in between. Germline-derived CDR1 and CDR2 are LGHNA and YSLEER. The CDR3 covers 15 residues. The CDR3 coding sequence is TGCGCCAGCAGCCCCGCTGGGGGGGCTGGAAACACCATATATTTT. It encodes CASSPAGGAGNTIYF.

The chain combines TRBV9 with TRBJ2-1, with 7 bases identical to TRBD2. CDR3 size: 15 residues. Unmatched junction bases numbered 7, after V lost 1 base and J lost 6 bases. Germline values: CDR1 SGDLS, CDR2 YYNGEE. As DNA, the CDR3 is TGTGCCAGCAGCGTAACCGCGGGAGTTCGCAATGAGCAGTTCTTC. Translation gives CASSVTAGVRNEQFF.

The chain joins TRBV5-1 to TRBJ2-1, with TRBD1 identical over 7 bases. V was clipped by 4 bases and J by 5 bases; unmatched bases: 21. The CDR3 has 19 residues. The germline V gene encodes CDR1 SGHRS and CDR2 YFSETQ. CDR3 DNA sequence: TGCGCCAGCAGCCCTCGTCGGTTACTCGAGGGGGCCTCTGACAATGAGCAGTTCTTC. It is translated as CASSPRRLLEGASDNEQFF. Full variable domain (missing parts from reference TRBV5-1 and TRBJ2-1): KAGVTQTPRYLIKTRGQQVTLSCSPISGHRSVSWYQQTPGQGLQFLFEYFSETQRNKGNFPGRFSGRQFSNSRSEMNVSTLELGDSALYLCASSPRRLLEGASDNEQFFGPGTRLTVL.

The chain combines TRBV5-6 with TRBJ2-6; no reliable D call. V lost 5 bases to trimming and J lost 0 bases, with 9 bases between them. From germline, CDR1 is SGHDT and CDR2 YYEEEE. The CDR3 is made up of 15 amino acids. CDR3 amino acids: CASRFRLSGANVLTF. The CDR3 DNA sequence: TGTGCCAGCAGGTTCAGGCTCTCTGGGGCCAACGTCCTGACTTTC.

The chain employs TRBV6-4 and TRBJ1-6; TRBD1 aligns across 10 bases. V was pared by 5 bases and J by 6 bases, with 7 bases of the junction left unmatched. The CDR3 has 16 residues. Germline loops: CDR1 MRHNA, CDR2 SNTAGT. CDR3 DNA sequence: TGTGCCAGCAGTCCCCTCGGGACAGGGGTTAATTCACCCCTCCACTTT. Its translation: CASSPLGTGVNSPLHF.

This clone has only one observation. The chain links TRBV24-1 to TRBJ2-3, with D possibly TRBD2 on 5 matching bases. Trimming shortened V by 3 bases and J by 5 bases, and 17 bases separated the two germline ends. Germline CDR1 KGHDR, CDR2 SFDVKD. The CDR3 spans 16 residues. DNA for the CDR3: TGTGCCACCAGTGATCCGACGGGGTTCGGGGTAGATACGCAGTATTTT. Translated: CATSDPTGFGVDTQYF.

The rearrangement links TRBV27 to TRBJ2-7, with D tentatively TRBD1 (6 bases). Trimming pared 2 bases from V and 2 bases from J, leaving 16 bases between. Germline V gives CDR1 MNHEY, CDR2 SMNVEV (reference sequence). This CDR3 has 16 amino acids. The DNA of the CDR3 is TGTGCCAGCAGTTTACTCGCAACAGGGTTCCCCTACGAGCAGTACTTC. Encoded protein: CASSLLATGFPYEQYF.

The rearrangement uses TRBV7-3 and TRBJ2-7; tentative D call: TRBD2 (6 bases). The CDR3 contains 15 residues. In germline, CDR1 is SGHTA, CDR2 FQGTGA. V dropped 2 bases and J dropped 7 bases, with 18 bases sitting between them. The CDR3 sequence is CASSLGLGRAGEQYF. The CDR3 bases are TGTGCCAGCAGCTTAGGGCTCGGCAGGGCGGGGGAGCAGTACTTC.

This clone appeared once. CDR3 sequence (DNA): TGCAGCCCCCAGGGTTTTTCAAACACTGAAGCTTTCTTT. Translating it yields CSPQGFSNTEAFF. The gene calls are TRBV29-1 and TRBJ1-1; D is perhaps TRBD1 (5 bases). V lost 8 bases and J 2 bases, leaving 15 bases between the germline ends. Per the germline V gene, CDR1 is SQVTM and CDR2 is ANQGSEA. CDR3 size: 13 residues.

This chain links TRBV7-2 with TRBJ2-1; 12 positions agree with TRBD1. The length of the CDR3 is 17 residues. Trimming at V came to 5 bases and at J to 6 bases, leaving 11 bases not matched to a gene. Germline values: CDR1 SGHTA, CDR2 FQGNSA. CDR3 loop: CASSKNPGQGASNEQFF. The CDR3 DNA reads as TGTGCCAGCAGCAAGAACCCGGGACAGGGGGCGAGCAATGAGCAGTTCTTC.

The V call is TRBV7-3, the J call TRBJ2-2; 9 bases align to TRBD1. Trimming removed 5 bases from V and 7 bases from J; junction bases left unmatched: 8. Germline lookup yields CDR1 SGHTA and CDR2 FQGTGA. This CDR3 contains 15 residues. This CDR3 reads CASSATGGENGELFF. DNA of the CDR3: TGTGCCAGCAGCGCGACAGGGGGAGAAAACGGGGAGCTGTTTTTT.

The chain is built from TRBV7-2 and TRBJ2-4; 9 bases map to TRBD2. CDR1 and CDR2 from the germline V gene are SGHTA and FQGNSA. The CDR3 runs 18 residues. The V gene end was trimmed by 2 bases and the J gene end by 0 bases; junction bases not matched to a gene: 8. The chain's CDR3 is CASSLSSRGGRAKNIQYF. In nucleotides, the CDR3 is TGTGCCAGCAGCTTATCATCGCGGGGGGGCCGAGCCAAAAACATTCAGTACTTC.

The rearrangement uses TRBV3-1 (or the pseudogene TRBV3-2) and TRBJ2-3; 12 bases fit TRBD2. CDR1 and CDR2 from the germline V gene are LGHDT and YNNKEL (reference sequence). V lost 6 bases, J lost 5 bases, and 6 bases stayed unmatched. The CDR3 extends over 15 amino acids. For the CDR3, the DNA is TGTGCCAGCAGGACTAGCGGGAGCGGGGTAGATACGCAGTATTTT. Protein product: CASRTSGSGVDTQYF.

This chain links TRBV25-1 with TRBJ1-3; unclear D gene. V was clipped by 4 bases and J by 8 bases, with 6 bases between them. The CDR3 covers 11 residues. Germline V gene lookup returns CDR1 MGHDK and CDR2 SYGVNS. The CDR3 is CASSGGHTIYF. The DNA for the CDR3 is TGTGCCAGCAGTGGAGGGCACACCATATATTTT.

The chain recombines TRBV27 with TRBJ2-1; weak D call: TRBD1 (5 bases). V was cut by 3 bases and J by 9 bases, with 18 bases left in between. CDR3 length: 15 residues. Germline V gene lookup returns CDR1 MNHEY and CDR2 SMNVEV (reference sequence). CDR3 nucleotides: TGTGCCAGCAGTTTTGGGGCCGTTGTTCGGAGTGAGCAGTTCTTC. This codes for CASSFGAVVRSEQFF.

The V and J genes are TRBV27 and TRBJ1-5; 7 bases fit TRBD1. The V gene end was trimmed by 3 bases and the J gene end by 2 bases; junction bases not matched to a gene: 4. Germline V gives CDR1 MNHEY, CDR2 SMNVEV (reference sequence). This CDR3 has 15 residues. CDR3 sequence: CASSFEGAGNQPQHF. CDR3 nucleotide sequence: TGTGCCAGCAGTTTTGAGGGGGCTGGCAATCAGCCCCAGCATTTT.

This clone was seen only a few times. This chain joins TRBV28 and TRBJ2-2, with D unclear. V was cut by 7 bases and J by 4 bases, with 13 bases left in between. The CDR3 spans 14 residues. Germline V gene sequence: CDR1 MDHEN, CDR2 SYDVKM. The CDR3: CASTSAAVTGELFF. CDR3 coding DNA: TGTGCCAGCACCTCCGCGGCGGTCACCGGGGAGCTGTTTTTT.